This note documents a single T cell receptor beta chain sequence. In its sample, this clonotype was seen a few times. Its recognized antigen is unknown. No base-level quality is on record; no much larger clone is a single base apart. The donors were roughly 39 Caucasian individuals from Russia, aged 6 to 90 years, who were systemically healthy. Roughly 9 milliliters of peripheral blood were drawn from each donor into EDTA-treated Vacutainer tubes. PBMCs were isolated by Ficoll-Paque density-gradient centrifugation, with at least 6 million obtained per sample. Total RNA was extracted from PBMCs with Trizol reagent, with at least 6 micrograms obtained per sample. Naive CD45RAhigh/CD27high T cell percentages were measured by flow cytometry on a PBMC aliquot from every donor. The library was prepared using 5' RACE. This sample was sequenced with an Illumina HiSeq 2500. A second roughly 6 to 12 cycle PCR used a sample-barcoded 5' primer and a J-beta primer mix. A template-switch 5' adaptor carrying 12 random nucleotides introduced a unique molecular identifier onto each TCR beta cDNA molecule. Each sample yielded at least 2.5 million CDR3-containing paired-end reads. The Mint cDNA synthesis kit, primed by a TRBC-specific oligonucleotide, was used to synthesize first-strand cDNA from all RNA. All cDNA was treated with uracil-DNA glycosylase and then went through a first 18-cycle PCR with the universal primers M1SS and BC2_uni_R. The study's own analysis went as follows. Normalization of each sample was performed by random selection of 1 million high-quality reads, each carrying a distinct molecular identifier. Instead of being binned into consensus sequences, reads that shared molecular identifiers were thrown out. MiTCR, run with a Q25 quality threshold and the strictest error-elimination algorithm, handled CDR3 identification, clonotype clustering and error correction. Lower-bound total TCR beta diversity was estimated with a nonparametric unseen species model using Euler transformation. TCRdb passed the public sequencing reads through fastp at Q25 and MiXCR, retaining productive beta sequences. Merged by CDR3 protein, the rows form single entries marked with the most common genes and DNA. These V and J calls are TCRdb output, not the study's own analysis. The table for this sample lists some 760,000 distinct CDR3 sequences; just under 25% of them were counted only once. The top ten hold around 9.2% of the sample.

This sample was taken from a study of blood T cells in healthy people across ages (dated by TCRdb to between 2014 and 2016). Some background on the complete study: In model experiments, roughly one uniquely barcoded TCR beta cDNA molecule per two T cells was captured by template switching. The study measured age-related changes in TCR beta repertoire diversity using deep sequencing normalized with unique cDNA molecular identifiers. Four age groups were formed from the donors: young (average about 15 years), middle-aged (around 41), aged (about 62) and long-lived (about 80). Two additional independent replicas of 1 million unique cDNA reads from the same blood draw were analyzed for two donors (one aged 18 to 30 and one aged 80 or older). The research as a whole found: Donor CMV infection status was unknown, potentially confounding age-related changes in expanded clonotypes. Because profiling used bulk unsorted PBMCs, naive and antigen-experienced compartments could not be compared conclusively. As age increased, observed TCR beta diversity per million T cells dropped in a roughly linear way, and a significant reduction was already evident by age about 36. A strong correlation was found between observed TCR beta diversity and the percentage of naive T cells measured by flow cytometry. Compared with the aged group, more naive CD4+ T cells, fewer expanded clones and increased TCR diversity were shown by the long-lived group, suggesting age selection. Estimates of total diversity from one million sequenced T cells were regarded as lower bounds and underestimates.

Reading from cysteine to phenylalanine, the CDR3 counts 15 amino acids. Of the read, only the CDR3 DNA is kept; its 45 bases are in frame from base 1. Looking up the germline V gene yields CDR1 MDHEN and CDR2 SYDVKM. Trimming leaves V shorter by 6 bases and J shorter by 4 bases, with the junction holding 5 bases beyond the gene matches. These records were also assigned to another study, of T cells of mothers and their children. The second study reports: Nine systemically healthy Caucasian individuals, comprising three mothers and their six children, were included as donors. cDNA synthesis used all of the extracted RNA, with around 1.6 ug of RNA in each 15 ul reaction. In the second PCR, sample barcodes and 2-4 random nucleotides were introduced via the M1S primer. Over 9.5 million TCR beta CDR3 reads were obtained for each mother, and 3 million to 3.5 million reads were obtained for each child. TCR recombination output is similarly shaped by thymic selection in related and unrelated pairs, with a minor effect exerted by inherited differences. Normalized repertoire overlap was always found to be slightly, but never significantly, higher in related mother-child pairs than in unrelated mother-child pairs. No persistent microchimeric T cell clones were found, with a detection sensitivity of around 100 clones per million clonotypes. To look for features that set related mother-child pairs apart from unrelated individuals, the researchers ran deep NGS to compare the TCR beta repertoires of mothers and children. On average, the children were 11 +/- 4 years old, while the mothers were about 37 +/- 4 years old. After adapter ligation was performed with NEBNext reagents, the libraries were sequenced on an Illumina HiSeq 2000 with 100+100 nt paired-end reads. Mother and child libraries were prepared a month apart and sequenced in separate runs to prevent cross-contamination. For each donor, somewhere between roughly 450,000 and 2,000,000 distinct TCR beta clonotypes were identified. Naive TCR beta clonotypes were estimated from low-frequency clonotypes matched to each donor's FACS-determined naive share, without sorting.

This clonotype originated in a boy under 18 in good health. Sequencing input: blood. The sequence joins TRBV28 to TRBJ2-1, with 11 bases in between that match TRBD2. The CDR3: CASRLLAGEYNEQFF. The sequence in DNA is TGTGCCAGCAGATTACTAGCGGGAGAGTACAATGAGCAGTTCTTC.